This T cell receptor (beta chain) appears in the sequencing data of a study of T cell responses to AZD1222 COVID-19 vaccine. Notes on the study in general: Females made up more of the donors, who were largely white British, and clonal diversity may have come out too low.

The CDR3 loop spans 15 amino acids. From germline, CDR1 is MNHEY and CDR2 SMNVEV (reference sequence). Trimming took 6 bases from V and 3 from J, leaving 18 bases between them. Pooled in the analysis were second doses at about 4 or about 12 weeks. The assay was immunoSEQ multiplex PCR, and TCRdb's table has in-frame clones only and misses some. This table has about 88,000 clones, 90% appearing once. With regard to this clone: The antigen is unknown.

This sequence originates from an adult who received the AZD1222 COVID-19 vaccine. The material was peripheral blood, obtained 28 days after the second AZD1222 dose. The rearrangement joins TRBV27 to TRBJ2-7; TRBD1 might be the D (6 bases). The CDR3 DNA follows: TGTGCCAGCAGGCCGGGACACGTCTCTGTCTACGAGCAGTACTTC. Protein: CASRPGHVSVYEQYF.